The 12 T cell receptor beta chains below were found in one sample sequenced in a study of blood T cell repertoires in COVID-19. Measured with immunoSEQ multiplex PCR; TCRdb has only the in-frame clones, and not every one. This sample carries under 100,000 clones, 87% of them seen once, and the ten largest clones take over 12%. What was sequenced was peripheral blood. The receptors stem from a male donor with acute or convalescent COVID-19.

Written as DNA, the CDR3 is TGTGCCAGCAGCCCCTATTTCACAGGGCTGGGCACTGAAGCTTTCTTT. Amino acids: CASSPYFTGLGTEAFF. The chain recombines TRBV5-5 with TRBJ1-1, with D possibly being TRBD1 (6 bases). The CDR3 is 16 residues long. The V end lost 4 bases, the J end lost 4 bases, and 20 bases lay between the germline ends. Germline values: CDR1 SGHKS, CDR2 YYEKEE (reference sequence). Variable domain in full (rest from reference TRBV5-5 and TRBJ1-1): DAGVTQSPTHLIKTRGQQVTLRCSPISGHKSVSWYQQVLGQGPQFIFQYYEKEERGRGNFPDRFSARQFPNYSSELNVNALLLGDSALYLCASSPYFTGLGTEAFFGQGTRLTVV.

The chain uses TRBV7-7 and TRBJ2-1; D ambiguous. Germline V gives CDR1 SSHAT, CDR2 FNYEAQ (reference sequence). Trimming stripped 1 base from V and 3 bases from J, with 7 bases between. The CDR3 length is 14 residues. The CDR3 here is CASSLGTDYNEQFF. The CDR3 DNA reads as TGTGCCAGCAGCTTAGGCACAGACTACAATGAGCAGTTCTTC.

V usage is TRBV10-3 and J usage is TRBJ1-6, with D possibly being TRBD1 (6 bases). Trimming took 10 bases from V and 10 from J, leaving 29 bases between them. Germline V gene sequence: CDR1 ENHRY, CDR2 SYGVKD. The CDR3 runs to 17 residues. The DNA for the CDR3 is TGTGCCACCAGCAGCATTGAGGGGGTCTCCATTAGATCACCCCTCCACTTT. Protein product: CATSSIEGVSIRSPLHF.

Comments on this clone: Compared with germline, one end of the junction differs, possibly owing to a read error. The chain couples TRBV7-7 to TRBJ1-2; 7 bases match TRBD1. In germline, CDR1 is SSHAT, CDR2 FNYEAQ (reference sequence). The CDR3 loop spans 15 amino acids. In DNA form, the CDR3 reads TGTGCTAGCAGCCCCGGGACAGAAGCTAACTATGGCTACACCTTC. Residues: CASSPGTEANYGYTF.

The J gene is TRBJ2-2, the V gene TRBV28; the D gene is possibly TRBD2 (5 bases). Between the trimmed V and J ends, which lost 5 bases and 6 bases, there was a span of 16 bases. The CDR3 has 15 residues. In germline, CDR1 is MDHEN, CDR2 SYDVKM. The CDR3 protein is CASSRNAAGAGELFF. DNA for the CDR3: TGTGCCAGCAGTCGGAACGCCGCCGGGGCCGGGGAGCTGTTTTTT.

The chain couples TRBV7-2 to TRBJ2-1, with TRBD2 identical over 7 bases. V lost 2 bases and J lost 4; bases outside the gene matches: 5. The CDR3 runs to 15 residues. Germline V gives CDR1 SGHTA, CDR2 FQGNSA. CDR3 amino acids: CASSLSAGVYNEQFF. As DNA, the CDR3 is TGTGCCAGCAGCTTATCGGCGGGGGTATACAATGAGCAGTTCTTC. Variable domain in full (rest from reference TRBV7-2 and TRBJ2-1): GAGVSQSPSNKVTEKGKDVELRCDPISGHTALYWYRQSLGQGLEFLIYFQGNSAPDKSGLPSDRFSAERTGGSVSTLTIQRTQQEDSAVYLCASSLSAGVYNEQFFGPGTRLTVL.

This chain connects TRBV6-6 to TRBJ1-1; D remains ambiguous. This CDR3 has 14 residues. Germline V gives CDR1 MNHNY, CDR2 SVGAGI (reference sequence). Trimming left V 6 bases short and J 1 base short, with 12 bases between. DNA for the CDR3: TGTGCCAGCAGCGATGCTGTCAGGAACACTGAAGCTTTCTTT. Protein product: CASSDAVRNTEAFF.

The CDR3 loop reads CASRRTGNTEAFF. The CDR3 DNA reads TGTGCCAGCAGGCGAACAGGGAACACTGAAGCTTTCTTT. The rearrangement joins TRBV6-4 to TRBJ1-1, with D possibly matching TRBD1 (5 bases). Germline CDR1 is MRHNA and CDR2 is SNTAGT. The CDR3 covers 13 residues. The ends were cut back, 6 bases at V and 1 base at J, with 9 bases in the middle.

J is TRBJ1-1 and V is TRBV19; 9 bases map to TRBD1. This CDR3 comprises 16 residues. Germline values: CDR1 LNHDA, CDR2 SQIVND (reference sequence). Unmatched junction bases numbered 9, after V lost 1 base and J lost 6 bases. CDR3 coding DNA: TGTGCCAGTAGTATAGCGGGACAGGGCTGGTTGGCTGAAGCTTTCTTT. As protein: CASSIAGQGWLAEAFF.

The chain has TRBV7-2 and TRBJ2-7; TRBD2 might be the D (6 bases). CDR3 length: 16 amino acids. V was clipped by 4 bases and J by 2 bases, with 18 bases between them. From germline, CDR1 is SGHTA and CDR2 FQGNSA. DNA for the CDR3: TGTGCCAGCAGCTCGGCCGCGGGGTTGGGCCCCTACGAGCAGTACTTC. Its protein is CASSSAAGLGPYEQYF. Full variable domain (missing parts from reference TRBV7-2 and TRBJ2-7): GAGVSQSPSNKVTEKGKDVELRCDPISGHTALYWYRQSLGQGLEFLIYFQGNSAPDKSGLPSDRFSAERTGGSVSTLTIQRTQQEDSAVYLCASSSAAGLGPYEQYFGPGTRLTVT.

The chain combines TRBV18 with TRBJ1-2, with 8 nucleotides matching TRBD1. The CDR3 extends over 16 amino acids. CDR1 is KGHSH and CDR2 is LQKENI in the germline V gene. Trimming removed 3 bases from V and 0 bases from J; junction bases left unmatched: 6. CDR3 loop: CASSPSPDRANYGYTF. The CDR3 DNA follows: TGTGCCAGCTCACCTAGCCCGGACAGGGCTAACTATGGCTACACCTTC.

This chain connects TRBV6-1 to TRBJ2-3, with D unresolved. CDR3 length: 12 residues. V was clipped by 7 bases and J by 2 bases, with 7 bases between them. Germline CDR1 MNHNS, CDR2 SASEGT. The CDR3 is CASKRLTDTQYF. The CDR3 nucleotides read TGTGCCAGCAAGAGGCTCACAGATACGCAGTATTTT.